The 28 T cell receptor beta chains in this list originate from one sample, sequenced in a study of OX40 agonist ivuxolimab in advanced cancers. Here immunoSEQ multiplex PCR was the method, and the copy in TCRdb shows in-frame clones only, minus some. The data hold tens of thousands of clones, with 86% observed a single time. The material was CD4+ or CD8+ T cells sorted from blood, obtained in a trial of the OX40 agonist ivuxolimab. The receptors stem from an adult with an advanced solid tumor such as melanoma, head and neck, liver or kidney cancer.

The V and J genes are TRBV5-1 and TRBJ2-3, with TRBD2 matching over 10 bases. The CDR3 has 15 amino acids. Germline trimming cut 0 bases from V and 6 bases from J; bases unmatched to any gene: 4. The V gene's germline CDR1 is SGHRS and CDR2 YFSETQ. Written as DNA, the CDR3 is TGCGCCAGCAGCTTGGCAGGGACTAGCGTTGATACGCAGTATTTT. Translation gives CASSLAGTSVDTQYF.

The chain couples TRBV11-2 to TRBJ2-3, with 7 positions matching TRBD1. J was trimmed by 2 bases and V by 2 bases; bases with no gene match: 4. The CDR3 is made up of 15 amino acids. Germline loops: CDR1 SGHAT, CDR2 FQNNGV. The CDR3 DNA is TGTGCCAGCAGCTTAATAACAGGGGCCACAGATACGCAGTATTTT. This translates into CASSLITGATDTQYF.

This rearrangement joins TRBV7-3 to TRBJ2-3; 10 nucleotides line up with TRBD2. After removal of 5 bases from V and 2 bases from J, the junction contained 10 bases not matched to a gene. The CDR3 contains 17 residues. Germline V gene data show CDR1 as SGHTA and CDR2 as FQGTGA. CDR3 sequence: CASSPLPSGGSTDTQYF. The CDR3 DNA reads as TGTGCCAGCAGCCCCCTCCCTAGCGGGGGTTCCACAGATACGCAGTATTTT.

The chain couples TRBV6-1 to TRBJ1-5; D unresolved. The CDR3 runs 13 residues. CDR1 and CDR2 (germline): MNHNS, SASEGT. V lost 6 bases and J 3 bases, leaving 9 bases between the germline ends. In DNA, the CDR3 is TGTGCCAGCAGAGGTCAGGTCAATCAGCCCCAGCATTTT. Protein: CASRGQVNQPQHF.

The chain links TRBV6-1 to TRBJ2-7; 9 nucleotides agree with TRBD1. The CDR3 contains 15 residues. Germline trimming cut 3 bases from V and 1 base from J; bases unmatched to any gene: 4. Germline CDR1 reads MNHNS; CDR2 reads SASEGT. The CDR3 DNA follows: TGTGCCAGCAGTGACGGGACAGGGAGGTCCTACGAGCAGTACTTC. This codes for CASSDGTGRSYEQYF.

The chain links TRBV6-1 to TRBJ2-7, with D perhaps matching TRBD1 or TRBD2 (5 bases each). CDR1 and CDR2 (germline): MNHNS, SASEGT. Trimming cost V 8 bases and J 1 base, with 12 bases left between them. The CDR3 is 13 residues long. The CDR3 sequence is CASPRDGSYEQYF. CDR3 coding DNA: TGTGCCAGCCCTAGGGACGGGTCCTACGAGCAGTACTTC.

The rearrangement links TRBV12-5 to TRBJ2-3; a weak D match, TRBD1 (6 bases). This CDR3 is built from 17 residues. The V end was cut by 1 base, the J end by 4 bases, with 18 bases between. Germline CDR1 LGHNT, CDR2 FRNRAP. CDR3 sequence reads: CASGLGSGTKTPDTQYF. CDR3 DNA sequence: TGTGCTAGTGGTTTGGGATCCGGGACAAAGACGCCAGATACGCAGTATTTT.

The CDR3, as DNA: TGTGCCAGTAGTTCCCGGATCTCTGGGGCCAACGTCCTGACTTTC. This gives the protein CASSSRISGANVLTF. V gene TRBV19 combines with J gene TRBJ2-6; D unclear. Germline values: CDR1 LNHDA, CDR2 SQIVND (reference sequence). V was shortened by 5 bases and J by 0 bases, with 8 bases between the two germline ends. This CDR3 comprises 15 residues.

The V call is TRBV6-1, the J call TRBJ2-5, with no clear D. The germline V and J ends were trimmed by 8 bases and 0 bases, with 10 bases remaining between them. CDR3 length: 13 amino acids. The germline gives CDR1 MNHNS, CDR2 SASEGT. Written as DNA, the CDR3 is TGTGCCAGCCTTGGAGCTAACCAAGAGACCCAGTACTTC. Translated, it gives CASLGANQETQYF.

This clone was seen a handful of times. The chain has TRBV7-2 and TRBJ1-3; the D is unclear. V was trimmed by 2 bases and J by 1 base, leaving 9 bases between them. Germline V gene lookup returns CDR1 SGHTA and CDR2 FQGNSA. The CDR3 runs to 15 residues. CDR3: CASSLMGSSGNTIYF. The CDR3 region has the DNA TGTGCCAGCAGCTTAATGGGTTCATCTGGAAACACCATATATTTT.

In this sample, this clone turned up a few times. This chain connects TRBV18 to TRBJ2-5; D possibly matches TRBD1 or TRBD2 (5 bases each). Germline V CDR1 and CDR2: KGHSH, LQKENI. The V end was cut by 5 bases, the J end by 2 bases, with 12 bases between. The CDR3 is 14 amino acids. The CDR3 coding sequence is TGTGCCAGCTCAGGGGGTTCTAGGCAAGAGACCCAGTACTTC. Translating gives CASSGGSRQETQYF.

The chain uses TRBV5-1 and TRBJ1-4; 9 bases align to TRBD1. The CDR3 is 15 amino acids. V was clipped by 4 bases and J by 3 bases; unmatched bases: 4. CDR1 SGHRS and CDR2 YFSETQ come from the germline V gene. The DNA for the CDR3 is TGCGCCAGCAGCCTACAGGGGGCCCCTAATGAAAAACTGTTTTTT. It translates to CASSLQGAPNEKLFF.

The V call is TRBV28, the J call TRBJ2-1; D is undetermined. This CDR3 region has 12 residues. Looked up from germline, CDR1 is MDHEN and CDR2 is SYDVKM. Trimming pared 1 base from V and 8 bases from J, leaving 6 bases between. This CDR3 reads CASSLLKDEQFF. CDR3 DNA: TGTGCCAGCAGTTTATTGAAGGATGAGCAGTTCTTC.

This sequence joins TRBV7-9 and TRBJ1-1, with a possible D match to TRBD1 (6 bases). Deletions cut 4 bases from V and 0 bases from J, with 18 bases between. CDR1 is SEHNR and CDR2 is FQNEAQ in the germline V gene (reference sequence). The CDR3 loop spans 17 amino acids. The CDR3 protein is CASSSPGATTMNTEAFF. CDR3 nucleotides: TGTGCCAGCAGCTCACCGGGGGCGACAACCATGAACACTGAAGCTTTCTTT.

This clone was seen just once. The rearrangement uses TRBV6-5 and TRBJ1-1; 10 bases match TRBD1. CDR1 is MNHEY and CDR2 is SVGAGI in the germline V gene. V was clipped by 10 bases and J by 8 bases; unmatched bases: 13. The CDR3 is 14 residues long. Here the CDR3 DNA reads TGTGCCATTTCCCCCCGGGGACAGGGGCTGGAAGCTTTCTTT. This encodes CAISPRGQGLEAFF.

The chain has TRBV5-1 and TRBJ1-1; D gene ambiguous. The CDR3 has 14 residues. V lost 1 base and J lost 5, with 12 bases in between. Per germline, CDR1 SGHRS and CDR2 YFSETQ. The CDR3 region is CASSLNEALTEAFF. In DNA, the CDR3 is TGCGCCAGCAGCTTGAATGAGGCTTTGACTGAAGCTTTCTTT.

This clone has just one count. The genes are TRBV28 and TRBJ2-3; no reliable D call. Between the trimmed V and J ends, which lost 5 bases and 1 base, there was a span of 13 bases. CDR3 length: 15 amino acids. The germline CDR1 and CDR2 sequences are MDHEN and SYDVKM. DNA of the CDR3: TGTGCCAGCAGTGAGTATCTAGTTGGCACAGATACGCAGTATTTT. Protein: CASSEYLVGTDTQYF. The full variable domain, rest sourced from reference TRBV28 and TRBJ2-3, is DVKVTQSSRYLVKRTGEKVFLECVQDMDHENMFWYRQDPGLGLRLIYFSYDVKMKEKGDIPEGYSVSREKKERFSLILESASTNQTSMYLCASSEYLVGTDTQYFGPGTRLTVL.

Worth noting for this clone: The sample has other DNA sequences that encode this CDR3 too. The V call is TRBV5-6, the J call TRBJ2-2, with D perhaps TRBD1 or TRBD2 (6 bases each). This CDR3 region has 15 residues. In germline, CDR1 is SGHDT, CDR2 YYEEEE. The germline V and J ends were trimmed by 2 bases and 5 bases, with 13 bases remaining between them. The DNA for the CDR3 is TGTGCCAGCAGCTTTTGGGGGGCGGGGACCGGGGAGCTGTTTTTT. Its protein is CASSFWGAGTGELFF. The variable domain in full, completed from reference TRBV5-6 and TRBJ2-2, reads DAGVTQSPTHLIKTRGQQVTLRCSPKSGHDTVSWYQQALGQGPQFIFQYYEEEERQRGNFPDRFSGHQFPNYSSELNVNALLLGDSALYLCASSFWGAGTGELFFGEGSRLTVL.

V gene TRBV19 combines with J gene TRBJ2-7; the D gene could be TRBD1 or TRBD2 (5 bases each). V was cut by 2 bases and J by 5 bases, with 13 bases left in between. Germline V gives CDR1 LNHDA, CDR2 SQIVND (reference sequence). This CDR3 has 14 amino acids. The CDR3 sequence is CASSIPGTINEQYF. CDR3 bases: TGTGCCAGTAGTATACCAGGGACGATCAACGAGCAGTACTTC.

This chain joins TRBV7-9 and TRBJ1-5; possibly TRBD1 for D (5 bases). This CDR3 has 15 residues. Trimming left V 1 base short and J 6 bases short, with 13 bases between. Germline values: CDR1 SEHNR, CDR2 FQNEAQ (reference sequence). CDR3 nucleotide sequence: TGTGCCAGCAGCTTAGGTGGGACCCGAGGTCAGCCCCAGCATTTT. It translates to CASSLGGTRGQPQHF.

This clone was picked up one time. This rearrangement joins TRBV27 to TRBJ1-1; 8 positions agree with TRBD1. V shed 8 bases and J 7 bases; nucleotides not matched to a gene: 9. Germline assignment: CDR1 MNHEY and CDR2 SMNVEV (reference sequence). There are 13 residues in the CDR3. CDR3 amino acids: CASGDRGQNEAFF. The CDR3 DNA sequence: TGTGCCAGCGGCGACAGGGGTCAGAATGAAGCTTTCTTT.

CDR3 DNA sequence: TGTGCCAGCAGCTTAGGGACAGGGGGACCGAGGCCCCAGCATTTT. This gives the protein CASSLGTGGPRPQHF. The rearrangement joins TRBV7-9 to TRBJ1-5; 10 positions agree with TRBD1. Germline V gives CDR1 SEHNR, CDR2 FQNEAQ (reference sequence). Germline trimming cut 1 base from V and 9 bases from J; bases unmatched to any gene: 6. CDR3 length: 15 amino acids.

As DNA, the CDR3 is TGTGCCAGCAGCCGAAGAGGAAACACCATATATTTT. It translates to CASSRRGNTIYF. The chain has TRBV7-9 and TRBJ1-3, with unresolved D. With 5 bases removed from V and 4 bases from J, the gap between germline ends came to 6 bases. The CDR3 loop spans 12 amino acids. Germline loops: CDR1 SEHNR, CDR2 FQNEAQ (reference sequence).

The chain carries TRBV2 and TRBJ2-2, with D possibly TRBD2 on 7 matching bases. The germline V and J ends were trimmed by 7 bases and 6 bases, with 18 bases remaining between them. Germline assignment: CDR1 SNHLY and CDR2 FYNNEI. The CDR3 covers 15 residues. The CDR3 bases are TGTGCCAGCAAGAAGGAGGCGGGGGCTCCCGGGGAGCTGTTTTTT. Residues: CASKKEAGAPGELFF.

The chain is built from TRBV19 and TRBJ1-2; D is possibly TRBD1 (6 bases). CDR1 and CDR2 (germline): LNHDA, SQIVND (reference sequence). The length of the CDR3 is 15 residues. V shed 1 base and J shed 4 bases, with 13 bases lying between them. The CDR3 reads CASSIGGRGTYGYTF. The CDR3 DNA sequence: TGTGCCAGTAGTATAGGGGGCAGGGGAACCTATGGCTACACCTTC.

This chain uses TRBV19 with TRBJ2-1; maybe TRBD2 (6 bases). V gave up 3 bases and J gave up 3 bases, with 12 bases separating them. The CDR3 extends over 15 amino acids. Germline CDR1 reads LNHDA; CDR2 reads SQIVND (reference sequence). Here the CDR3 DNA reads TGTGCCAGTAGTATTCGGGGGACCTACTACAATGAGCAGTTCTTC. This gives the protein CASSIRGTYYNEQFF.

This chain joins TRBV6-5 and TRBJ1-1; D might be TRBD1 (5 bases). Germline CDR1 MNHEY, CDR2 SVGAGI. V dropped 5 bases and J dropped 5 bases, with 12 bases sitting between them. The CDR3 has 13 amino acids. CDR3 coding DNA: TGTGCCAGCAGTCGTAGACAGATGACTGAAGCTTTCTTT. Residues: CASSRRQMTEAFF.

The V gene is TRBV2, the J gene TRBJ2-3; 7 bases match TRBD1. The CDR3 is 13 amino acids. Per the germline V gene, CDR1 is SNHLY and CDR2 is FYNNEI. V was pared by 8 bases and J by 3 bases, with 5 bases of the junction left unmatched. For the CDR3, the DNA is TGTGCCAGCGGAAACAGGGGAACAGATACGCAGTATTTT. Translating it yields CASGNRGTDTQYF. Based on the CDR3 plus reference TRBV2 and TRBJ2-3, the full variable domain is EPEVTQTPSHQVTQMGQEVILRCVPISNHLYFYWYRQILGQKVEFLVSFYNNEISEKSEIFDDQFSVERPDGSNFTLKIRSTKLEDSAMYFCASGNRGTDTQYFGPGTRLTVL.